The text below deals with one TCR beta chain. The sample originates from a study of blood T cell repertoires in COVID-19. Sequenced by immunoSEQ multiplex PCR; TCRdb stores in-frame clones only, minus some. The sample shows some 390,000 clones, 89% of them seen only once. Germline CDR1 and CDR2: MNHEY and SVGAGI. The CDR3 has 14 residues. V was trimmed by 5 bases and J by 0 bases, leaving 10 bases between them. This clonotype was sampled from a woman between 35 and 50 years old with COVID-19, enrolled during active disease. The chain links TRBV6-5 to TRBJ1-2; D gene unclear. The source material was peripheral blood. DNA for the CDR3: TGTGCCAGCAGTACGCAGATTTCTAACTATGGCTACACCTTC. This translates into CASSTQISNYGYTF.